The T cell receptor beta chain described here comes from a study of identical twins. Whole-study results and caveats: Beta out-of-frame twin sharing showed a weaker excess. Zero-insertion analyses could be partly confounded by invariant MAIT and iNKT cells.

V shed 0 bases and J 4 bases; nucleotides not matched to a gene: 11. This CDR3 is built from 17 residues. The germline V gene has CDR1 LNHNV and CDR2 YYDKDF (reference sequence). Template switching (which added a universal primer site) was used, and cDNA carried unique molecular identifiers. Via MiXCR, TCRdb re-called the 5' RACE reads, giving one row per CDR3 protein. This sample has some 600,000 distinct CDR3 sequences, with less than 9% found just once. As for this clonotype: Antigen specificity is unknown.

These same records also appear under a second study, on yellow fever vaccine responses in identical twins.

This receptor was obtained from a woman aged 18-29 years in good health. This rearrangement joins TRBV15 to TRBJ2-5, with 7 bases aligning to TRBD1. The sequenced sample was PBMCs. As DNA, the CDR3 is TGTGCCACCAGCAGAGACTCGTCCGGGTACAGGGGAGAGACCCAGTACTTC. Translation gives CATSRDSSGYRGETQYF.